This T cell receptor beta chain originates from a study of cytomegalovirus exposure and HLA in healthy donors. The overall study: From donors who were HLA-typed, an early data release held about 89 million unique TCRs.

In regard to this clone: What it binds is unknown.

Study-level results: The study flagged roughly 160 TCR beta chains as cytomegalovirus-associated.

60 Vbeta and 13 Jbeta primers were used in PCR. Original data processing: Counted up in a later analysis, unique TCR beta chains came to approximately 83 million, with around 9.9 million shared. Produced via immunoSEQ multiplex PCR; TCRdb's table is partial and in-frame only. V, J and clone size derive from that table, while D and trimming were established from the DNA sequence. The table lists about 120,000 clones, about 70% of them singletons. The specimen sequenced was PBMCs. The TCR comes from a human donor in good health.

The CDR3 loop reads CSAIGGGRYEQYF. The CDR3 nucleotides are TGCAGCGCGATCGGGGGGGGCAGGTACGAGCAGTACTTC. This sequence joins TRBV29-1 and TRBJ2-5, with TRBD2 matching over 8 bases. The DNA end favors TRBJ2-7, so the J call may be wrong. The germline V gene encodes CDR1 SQVTM and CDR2 ANQGSEA. The CDR3 contains 13 residues.